This T cell receptor (beta chain) was sequenced for a study of shared clonotypes between healthy human individuals. Findings and caveats of the study: The study drew on few donors, limiting represented genetic and exposure-history diversity. What naive subsets generally showed was a larger estimated richness than memory subsets showed.

For this clone: Its antigen is as yet unknown.

The table came from immunoSEQ multiplex PCR; TCRdb's copy has only in-frame clones and leaves some out. The sample gives a few million clones, around 95% of which show up once; roughly 0.13% is in the top ten. V lost 8 bases to trimming and J lost 5 bases; unmatched junction nucleotides: 7. Germline lookup yields CDR1 MNHNY and CDR2 SVGAGI (reference sequence). This CDR3 region has 14 residues. The sequencing input was naive CD4+ T cells sorted from blood. Described subset: CD45RA+ positively selected. The genes are TRBV6-6 and TRBJ1-3; 9 nucleotides match TRBD1. This receptor was obtained from a man younger than 35 in good health. This chain's CDR3 is CASGRDRERNTIYF. CDR3 nucleotides: TGTGCCAGCGGTCGGGACAGGGAAAGAAACACCATATATTTT.